The clone carrying this T cell receptor beta chain was seen just once. This record belongs to a study of cytotoxic CD8 clonotypes in ibrutinib-treated CLL. Sequenced by immunoSEQ multiplex PCR; TCRdb stores in-frame clones only, minus some. Here the sample spans over 70,000 clones, around 75% being singletons. The material sequenced was PBMCs, taken after 12 months of ibrutinib treatment. The clonotype comes from a human donor with chronic lymphocytic leukemia.

The CDR3 DNA reads as TGTGCCACCTCTGGACCGGGCTTTATCGGGACAGCCTACGAGCAGTACTTC. This sequence encodes CATSGPGFIGTAYEQYF. V usage is TRBV15 and J usage is TRBJ2-7, with 7 bases matching TRBD1. The CDR3 runs 17 residues. Trimming removed 8 bases from V and 2 bases from J; junction bases left unmatched: 18. Germline-derived CDR1 and CDR2 are LNHNV and YYDKDF (reference sequence).